The next 21 T cell receptor beta chains were all read from a single sample in a study of cytomegalovirus exposure and HLA in healthy donors. PCR employed 60 Vbeta and 13 Jbeta primers. The repertoire was sequenced with immunoSEQ multiplex PCR; TCRdb's copy has only in-frame clones and lacks some. In the table there are 180,000 or so clones, just over 70% of which are singletons. The sequencing sample was made of PBMCs. All receptors come from a human donor in good health.

This clone was picked up a small number of times. The chain is built from TRBV30 and TRBJ1-4; D unresolved. Trimming stripped 2 bases from V and 4 bases from J, with 5 bases between. The CDR3 is made up of 12 amino acids. Germline CDR1 reads GTSNPN; CDR2 reads SVGIG (reference sequence). For the CDR3, the DNA is TGTGCCTGGAGTAATAGTAATGAAAAACTGTTTTTT. Amino acid sequence: CAWSNSNEKLFF. The whole variable domain, filled in from reference TRBV30 and TRBJ1-4, reads SQTIHQWPATLVQPVGSPLSLECTVEGTSNPNLYWYRQAAGRGLQLLFYSVGIGQISSEVPQNLSASRPQDRQFILSSKKLLLSDSGFYLCAWSNSNEKLFFGSGTQLSVL.

The chain has TRBV7-9 and TRBJ2-7; TRBD2 might be the D (5 bases). The V gene lost 6 bases and the J gene lost 4 bases, with 7 bases spanning the gap. This CDR3 comprises 11 residues. Germline CDR1 is SEHNR and CDR2 is FQNEAQ (reference sequence). The CDR3 reads CASRGEYEQYF. CDR3 nucleotides: TGTGCCAGCAGGGGAGAGTACGAGCAGTACTTC.

Concerning this clone: Distinct nucleotide sequences in the sample also encode this CDR3. V gene TRBV6-5 combines with J gene TRBJ2-7, with 9 bases aligning to TRBD2. The V gene end was trimmed by 4 bases and the J gene end by 3 bases; junction bases not matched to a gene: 7. Germline lookup yields CDR1 MNHEY and CDR2 SVGAGI. The CDR3 covers 15 residues. The CDR3 spells CASSSLAGGDYEQYF. For the CDR3, the DNA is TGTGCCAGCAGTTCCCTGGCGGGAGGGGACTACGAGCAGTACTTC.

The gene calls are TRBV30 and TRBJ2-2; no clear D gene. Per the germline V gene, CDR1 is GTSNPN and CDR2 is SVGIG (reference sequence). This CDR3 has 13 residues. Trimming shortened V by 0 bases and J by 5 bases, and 7 bases separated the two germline ends. CDR3 nucleotide sequence: TGTGCCTGGAGTGTAGTGAGGACCGGGGAGCTGTTTTTT. It translates to CAWSVVRTGELFF.

This clone is a singleton in its sample. The V call is TRBV7-2, the J call TRBJ1-4; no clear D gene. The CDR3 consists of 15 residues. CDR1 is SGHTA, CDR2 FQGNSA, per germline. V was cut by 5 bases and J by 0 bases, with 10 bases left in between. The CDR3 spells CASSPSTATNEKLFF. In nucleotides, the CDR3 is TGTGCCAGCAGCCCTTCAACGGCAACTAATGAAAAACTGTTTTTT.

The rearrangement links TRBV10-1 to TRBJ1-1; 7 nucleotides line up with TRBD1. The V and J ends lost 3 bases and 1 base, in that order; junction bases with no gene match: 5. Germline CDR1 and CDR2: WNHNN and SYGVQD (reference sequence). The CDR3 consists of 15 residues. In DNA form, the CDR3 reads TGCGCCAGCAGTGACGGGGACAGACGGAACACTGAAGCTTTCTTT. Its protein is CASSDGDRRNTEAFF.

This clone came up a few times. V is TRBV7-8 and J is TRBJ1-3, with 9 bases that match TRBD1. From germline, CDR1 is SGHVS and CDR2 FQNEAQ. The V gene end was trimmed by 3 bases and the J gene end by 0 bases; junction bases not matched to a gene: 6. This CDR3 is built from 17 residues. CDR3 DNA: TGTGCCAGCAGCTTTGGGGGACAGGGAGGCTCTGGAAACACCATATATTTT. Protein product: CASSFGGQGGSGNTIYF.

The rearrangement uses TRBV7-9 and TRBJ2-2, with TRBD2 as a possible D gene (7 bases). CDR1 is SEHNR and CDR2 is FQNEAQ in the germline V gene (reference sequence). The V and J ends lost 4 bases and 0 bases respectively, with 15 bases between them. CDR3 length: 17 residues. CDR3 protein: CASSWPGGRTNTGELFF. In DNA, the CDR3 is TGTGCCAGCAGCTGGCCCGGGGGGCGAACGAACACCGGGGAGCTGTTTTTT.

The chain has TRBV19 and TRBJ1-2; 8 nucleotides agree with TRBD1. Losses at the gene ends were 6 bases for V and 2 bases for J; bases not matched to a gene: 8. Germline V gene data show CDR1 as LNHDA and CDR2 as SQIVND (reference sequence). CDR3 length: 15 amino acids. CDR3 bases: TGTGCCAGTAGCAACTCGGGACAGGCCAACTATGGCTACACCTTC. Translation: CASSNSGQANYGYTF.

This clone turned up a few times. The V gene is TRBV6-1, the J gene TRBJ1-2; D might be TRBD1 (5 bases). This CDR3 comprises 17 residues. V was pared by 1 base and J by 3 bases, with 18 bases between. Looked up from germline, CDR1 is MNHNS and CDR2 is SASEGT. Here the CDR3 reads CASSEVSQRDRYYGYTF. As DNA, the CDR3 is TGTGCCAGCAGTGAAGTGTCCCAGCGGGACCGATACTATGGCTACACCTTC.

V is TRBV6-1 and J is TRBJ1-3; no clear D gene. This CDR3 has 14 residues. V shed 6 bases and J shed 0 bases, with 9 bases lying between them. Germline V gives CDR1 MNHNS, CDR2 SASEGT. The CDR3 nucleotides read TGTGCCAGCAGGACGGGGAGCTCTGGAAACACCATATATTTT. Translating gives CASRTGSSGNTIYF.

The chain employs TRBV5-4 and TRBJ2-1, with 8 nucleotides matching TRBD2. Germline CDR1 SGHNT, CDR2 YYREEE (reference sequence). V trimming: 5 bases; J trimming: 5 bases; junction bases outside the gene matches: 9. The CDR3 is 15 amino acids. The CDR3 loop reads CASSRSGAGNNEQFF. CDR3 sequence (DNA): TGTGCCAGCAGTCGTAGCGGGGCGGGGAACAATGAGCAGTTCTTC.

This chain connects TRBV5-4 to TRBJ2-2, with TRBD2 as a possible D gene (6 bases). V was pared by 4 bases and J by 1 base, with 17 bases between. Germline V CDR1 and CDR2: SGHNT, YYREEE (reference sequence). This CDR3 spans 17 amino acids. The CDR3, as DNA: TGTGCCAGCAGCCGAGGGGTCGGAGGGCGGAACACCGGGGAGCTGTTTTTT. Protein: CASSRGVGGRNTGELFF. Filled out from reference TRBV5-4 and TRBJ2-2, the complete variable domain reads ETGVTQSPTHLIKTRGQQVTLRCSSQSGHNTVSWYQQALGQGPQFIFQYYREEENGRGNFPPRFSGLQFPNYSSELNVNALELDDSALYLCASSRGVGGRNTGELFFGEGSRLTVL.

The CDR3 loop is CASSPGTPDNEQFF. The CDR3 DNA reads as TGCGCCAGCAGCCCTGGGACACCCGACAATGAGCAGTTCTTC. The chain carries TRBV5-1 and TRBJ2-1; D possibly corresponds to TRBD1 (6 bases). The V and J ends lost 4 bases and 5 bases respectively, with 13 bases between them. Germline CDR1 is SGHRS and CDR2 is YFSETQ. The CDR3 length is 14 residues.

The genes are TRBV5-1 and TRBJ2-1; 8 positions match TRBD2. Germline V gene lookup returns CDR1 SGHRS and CDR2 YFSETQ. There are 14 residues in the CDR3. V gave up 7 bases and J gave up 7 bases; unmatched junction bases: 10. The CDR3 loop reads CASGRAGERNEQFF. In nucleotides, the CDR3 is TGCGCCAGCGGGAGAGCGGGGGAGAGGAATGAGCAGTTCTTC. Full variable domain (missing parts from reference TRBV5-1 and TRBJ2-1): KAGVTQTPRYLIKTRGQQVTLSCSPISGHRSVSWYQQTPGQGLQFLFEYFSETQRNKGNFPGRFSGRQFSNSRSEMNVSTLELGDSALYLCASGRAGERNEQFFGPGTRLTVL.

The chain links TRBV4-1 to TRBJ2-1; tentative D call: TRBD2 (6 bases). The germline V gene encodes CDR1 MGHRA and CDR2 YSYEKL. V lost 1 base and J 9 bases, leaving 13 bases between the germline ends. The CDR3 runs to 14 residues. The CDR3 DNA sequence: TGCGCCAGCAGCCAAGGGGCGGGAAATGGTGAGCAGTTCTTC. This encodes CASSQGAGNGEQFF.

The chain couples TRBV30 to TRBJ1-2; maybe TRBD1 (5 bases). V was pared by 8 bases and J by 6 bases, with 19 bases between. The CDR3 length is 13 residues. Germline CDR1 reads GTSNPN; CDR2 reads SVGIG (reference sequence). The CDR3 is CARSGLRLDGYTF. CDR3 coding DNA: TGTGCCCGCTCGGGACTCCGACTGGATGGCTACACCTTC.

The CDR3 DNA is TGTGCCAGCAGCCCCCCCGGCAGGGGGAATTCACCCCTCCACTTT. Translated, it gives CASSPPGRGNSPLHF. The rearrangement links TRBV7-2 to TRBJ1-6; TRBD1 agrees at 7 bases. V lost 5 bases to trimming and J lost 7 bases; unmatched junction nucleotides: 8. This CDR3 has 15 amino acids. Germline loops: CDR1 SGHTA, CDR2 FQGNSA. Filled out from reference TRBV7-2 and TRBJ1-6, the complete variable domain reads GAGVSQSPSNKVTEKGKDVELRCDPISGHTALYWYRQSLGQGLEFLIYFQGNSAPDKSGLPSDRFSAERTGGSVSTLTIQRTQQEDSAVYLCASSPPGRGNSPLHFGNGTRLTVT.

The J gene is TRBJ1-3, the V gene TRBV7-8, with TRBD1 matching 8 bases. Germline V gene lookup returns CDR1 SGHVS and CDR2 FQNEAQ. The CDR3 is 15 residues long. V was clipped by 5 bases and J by 7 bases; unmatched bases: 10. CDR3 in DNA: TGTGCCAGCAGCGCGGCCCGGGACAGGAGGAACACCATATATTTT. Residues: CASSAARDRRNTIYF.

The chain recombines TRBV27 with TRBJ2-7; D remains ambiguous. Trimming took 3 bases from V and 2 from J, leaving 8 bases between them. Germline CDR1 reads MNHEY; CDR2 reads SMNVEV (reference sequence). The CDR3 length is 13 residues. This CDR3 is CASSLTPTYEQYF. In nucleotides, the CDR3 is TGTGCCAGCAGTTTGACTCCTACCTACGAGCAGTACTTC.

This clone was observed a single time. The chain combines TRBV19 with TRBJ2-7; 9 bases are a match to TRBD1. Germline V gene data show CDR1 as LNHDA and CDR2 as SQIVND (reference sequence). This CDR3 is 14 amino acids long. The junction had 8 bases not matched to a gene; V was cut back by 6 bases and J by 5 bases. The CDR3 protein is CASSPGTGTNEQYF. The CDR3 DNA follows: TGTGCCAGTAGCCCCGGGACAGGGACGAACGAGCAGTACTTC.